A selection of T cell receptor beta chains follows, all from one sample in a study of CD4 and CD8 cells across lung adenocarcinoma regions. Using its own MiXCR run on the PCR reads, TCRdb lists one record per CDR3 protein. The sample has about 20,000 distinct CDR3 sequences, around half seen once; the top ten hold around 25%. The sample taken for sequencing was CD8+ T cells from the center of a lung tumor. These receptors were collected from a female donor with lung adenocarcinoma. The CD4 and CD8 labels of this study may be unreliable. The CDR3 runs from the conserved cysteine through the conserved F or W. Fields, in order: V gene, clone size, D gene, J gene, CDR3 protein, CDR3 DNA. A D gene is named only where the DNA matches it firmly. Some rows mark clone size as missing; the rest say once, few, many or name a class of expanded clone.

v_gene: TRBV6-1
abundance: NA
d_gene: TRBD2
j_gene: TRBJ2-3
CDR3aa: CASTQGTSGRVDTQYF
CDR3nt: TGTGCCAGCACCCAAGGGACTAGCGGGAGAGTAGATACGCAGTATTTT

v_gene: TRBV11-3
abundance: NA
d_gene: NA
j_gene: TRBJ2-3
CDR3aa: CASSLGDQDTQYF
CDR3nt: TGTGCCAGCAGCTTAGGGGACCAAGATACGCAGTATTTC

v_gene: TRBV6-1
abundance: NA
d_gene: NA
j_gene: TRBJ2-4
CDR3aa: CASREPGQGANVQYF
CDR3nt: TGTGCCAGCCGTGAACCGGGCCAGGGCGCCAACGTTCAGTACTTC

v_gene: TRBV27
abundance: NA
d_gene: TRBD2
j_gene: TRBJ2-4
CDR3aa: CAGGGRRAKNMQYF
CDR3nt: TGTGCCGGCGGGGGACGTCGGGCCAAAAACATGCAGTACTTC

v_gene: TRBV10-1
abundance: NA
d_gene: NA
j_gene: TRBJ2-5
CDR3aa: CAGRERRDPETQYF
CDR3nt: TGCGCGGGGAGAGAGCGCCGAGACCCAGAGACCCAGTACTTC

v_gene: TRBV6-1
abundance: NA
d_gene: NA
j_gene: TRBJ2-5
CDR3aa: CASSDPQDTKETQYF
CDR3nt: TGTGCCAGCAGTGATCCGCAGGATACTAAAGAGACCCAGTACTTC

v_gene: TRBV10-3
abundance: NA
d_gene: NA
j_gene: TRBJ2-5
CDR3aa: CAISDRGSQETQYF
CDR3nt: TGTGCCATCAGTGACAGGGGAAGCCAAGAGACCCAGTACTTC

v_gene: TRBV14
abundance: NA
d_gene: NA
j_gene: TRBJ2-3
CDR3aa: CASSQVRPFTDTQYF
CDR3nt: TGTGCCAGCAGCCAAGTCAGACCTTTCACAGATACGCAGTATTTT

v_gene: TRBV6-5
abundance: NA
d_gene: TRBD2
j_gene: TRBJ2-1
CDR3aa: CASSYGGTSNNEQFF
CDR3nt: TGTGCCAGCAGTTACGGAGGGACTAGTAACAATGAGCAGTTCTTC

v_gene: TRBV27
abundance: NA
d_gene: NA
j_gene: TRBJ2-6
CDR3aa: CASLARPTGANVLTF
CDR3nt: TGTGCCAGCCTGGCCCGGCCCACCGGGGCCAACGTCCTGACTTTC

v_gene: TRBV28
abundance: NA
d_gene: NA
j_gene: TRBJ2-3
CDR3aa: CASSLGSTDTQYF
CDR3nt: TGTGCCAGCAGTTTAGGTAGCACAGATACGCAGTATTTT

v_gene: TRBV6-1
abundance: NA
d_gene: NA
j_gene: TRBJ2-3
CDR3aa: CASSQNSPTDTQYF
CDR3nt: TGTGCCAGCAGTCAGAACAGTCCCACAGATACGCAGTATTTT

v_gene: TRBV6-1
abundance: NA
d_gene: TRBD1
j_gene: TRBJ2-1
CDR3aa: CASSETDRVYEQFF
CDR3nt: TGTGCCAGCAGTGAAACGGACAGGGTTTACGAGCAGTTCTTC

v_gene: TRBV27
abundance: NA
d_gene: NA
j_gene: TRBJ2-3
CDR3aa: CASSFPRAGSYNEQYF
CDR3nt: TGTGCCAGCAGTTTCCCCCGGGCAGGGTCCTACAATGAGCAGTATTTT

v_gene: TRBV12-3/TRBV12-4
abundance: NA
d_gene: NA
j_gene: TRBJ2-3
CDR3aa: CASSLWGEGDTQYF
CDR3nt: TGTGCCAGCAGTTTATGGGGGGAAGGAGATACGCAGTATTTT

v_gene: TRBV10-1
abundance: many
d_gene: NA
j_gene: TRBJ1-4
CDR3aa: CASSRDLREKLFF
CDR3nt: TGCGCCAGCAGCCGGGACCTGCGTGAAAAACTGTTTTTT

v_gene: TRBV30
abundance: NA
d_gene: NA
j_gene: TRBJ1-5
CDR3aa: CAWRGSNQPQHF
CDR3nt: TGTGCCTGGAGGGGTAGCAATCAGCCCCAGCATTTT

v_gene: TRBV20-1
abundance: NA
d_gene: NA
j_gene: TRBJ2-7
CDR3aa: CSARDPYEQYF
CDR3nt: TGCAGTGCTAGAGATCCCTACGAGCAGTACTTC

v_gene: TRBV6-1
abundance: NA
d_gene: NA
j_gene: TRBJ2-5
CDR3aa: CASSVTGTPRETQYF
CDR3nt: TGTGCCAGCAGCGTCACCGGGACACCCAGAGAGACCCAGTACTTC

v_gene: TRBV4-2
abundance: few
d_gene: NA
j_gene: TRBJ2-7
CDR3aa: CASSQDRTDDEQYF
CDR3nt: TGTGCCAGCAGCCAAGATCGGACGGACGACGAGCAGTACTTC

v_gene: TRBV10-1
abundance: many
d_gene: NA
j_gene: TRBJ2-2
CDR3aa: CASRPRDTGELFF
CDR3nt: TGCGCCAGCAGACCTAGAGACACCGGGGAGCTGTTTTTT

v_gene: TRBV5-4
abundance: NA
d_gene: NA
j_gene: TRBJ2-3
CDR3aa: CASSSRSDTQYF
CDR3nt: TGTGCCAGCAGCTCTAGATCAGATACGCAGTATTTT